The clone carrying this T cell receptor (beta chain) has only one observation. Germline values: CDR1 MDHEN, CDR2 SYDVKM. The ends lost 8 bases at V and 6 bases at J; junction bases unmatched: 5. The CDR3 length is 12 residues. Repertoires were generated with immunoSEQ multiplex PCR, while TCRdb's copy carries only in-frame clones and drops some. This sample yields approximately 49,000 clones, of which around 90% are seen a single time; around 3.9% belongs to the top ten. These data originate in a study of technical replicates of blood from several donors. What was sequenced was PBMCs. This chain links TRBV28 with TRBJ2-3; 7 nucleotides align to TRBD2. This receptor was obtained from a human donor in good health. Some clones in this sample may be carry-over from other donors' samples. CDR3 nucleotides: TGTGCCAGCGGGAGGGGCATGGATACGCAGTATTTT. Its protein is CASGRGMDTQYF. The whole variable domain, filled in from reference TRBV28 and TRBJ2-3, reads DVKVTQSSRYLVKRTGEKVFLECVQDMDHENMFWYRQDPGLGLRLIYFSYDVKMKEKGDIPEGYSVSREKKERFSLILESASTNQTSMYLCASGRGMDTQYFGPGTRLTVL.